A single sample gave rise to the 14 T cell receptor beta chains below, sequenced in a study of cytomegalovirus exposure and HLA in healthy donors. PCR was performed using 60 Vbeta and 13 Jbeta primers. Assay: immunoSEQ multiplex PCR; the TCRdb copy retains only in-frame clones and omits some. In the table there are some 150,000 clones, 77% of which are singletons. The specimen was PBMCs. Receptors were obtained from a male donor in good health and CMV-seronegative.

The chain uses TRBV7-8 and TRBJ2-7, with D unresolved. The CDR3 runs to 15 residues. CDR1 is SGHVS and CDR2 is FQNEAQ in the germline V gene. The V end was cut by 0 bases, the J end by 3 bases, with 12 bases between. The CDR3 DNA is TGTGCCAGCAGCTTAGCGCTCGGAGTTGGCTACGAGCAGTACTTC. It yields the protein CASSLALGVGYEQYF.

The chain joins TRBV9 to TRBJ2-5; TRBD2 matches at 14 bases. Germline V gene sequence: CDR1 SGDLS, CDR2 YYNGEE. CDR3 size: 18 residues. After removal of 0 bases from V and 2 bases from J, the junction contained 6 bases not matched to a gene. CDR3: CASSVAGLAGVTQETQYF. The CDR3 DNA sequence: TGTGCCAGCAGCGTAGCGGGACTAGCGGGGGTGACGCAAGAGACCCAGTACTTC.

The chain links TRBV19 to TRBJ1-5, with D possibly matching TRBD1 (6 bases). From germline, CDR1 is LNHDA and CDR2 SQIVND (reference sequence). The V gene lost 10 bases and the J gene lost 2 bases, with 12 bases spanning the gap. The CDR3 length is 13 residues. The CDR3 region is CATKQGGNQPQHF. CDR3 sequence (DNA): TGTGCCACTAAACAGGGTGGCAATCAGCCCCAGCATTTT.

This clone was found a few times. The chain joins TRBV4-2 to TRBJ1-3; D is possibly TRBD1 (6 bases). The CDR3 length is 14 residues. V shed 0 bases and J shed 15 bases, with 18 bases lying between them. The V gene's germline CDR1 is LGHNA and CDR2 YNFKEQ. In DNA, the CDR3 is TGTGCCAGCAGCCAAGATTCTAGCCGACAGGCCACATATTTT. Encoded protein: CASSQDSSRQATYF.

This rearrangement joins TRBV7-9 to TRBJ1-5; tentatively, D is TRBD1 (5 bases). V was clipped by 5 bases and J by 11 bases, with 10 bases between them. This CDR3 region has 11 residues. The germline V gene encodes CDR1 SEHNR and CDR2 FQNEAQ (reference sequence). The CDR3 DNA reads as TGTGCCAGCAGCCGCGGGGGGGCCCAGCATTTT. Protein: CASSRGGAQHF. The complete variable domain, with remaining parts taken from reference TRBV7-9 and TRBJ1-5, reads DTGVSQNPRHKITKRGQNVTFRCDPISEHNRLYWYRQTLGQGPEFLTYFQNEAQLEKSRLLSDRFSAERPKGSFSTLEIQRTEQGDSAMYLCASSRGGAQHFGDGTRLSIL.

The V gene is TRBV7-9, the J gene TRBJ2-3, with 7 nucleotides matching TRBD2. CDR1 and CDR2 (germline): SEHNR, FQNEAQ (reference sequence). V lost 2 bases, J lost 5 bases, and 10 bases stayed unmatched. This CDR3 comprises 16 residues. The CDR3 region has the DNA TGTGCCAGCAGCTTAAGAGGGAGGGATGAGGGAGATACGCAGTATTTT. It yields the protein CASSLRGRDEGDTQYF.

In its sample, this clone was seen once. V usage is TRBV5-1 and J usage is TRBJ2-3, with D perhaps TRBD2 (5 bases). Per germline, CDR1 SGHRS and CDR2 YFSETQ. The CDR3 totals 13 residues. Trimming left V 5 bases short and J 5 bases short, with 12 bases between. The CDR3 coding sequence is TGCGCCAGCAGTACAAGGAGCGGAGATACGCAGTATTTT. It is translated as CASSTRSGDTQYF.

The chain joins TRBV6-6 to TRBJ2-7, with TRBD1 matching 9 bases. In germline, CDR1 is MNHNY, CDR2 SVGAGI (reference sequence). CDR3 length: 14 residues. V lost 10 bases and J lost 4; bases outside the gene matches: 11. In nucleotides, the CDR3 is TGTGCCAACTCACCTTCGGGACAGGGATACGAGCAGTACTTC. This sequence encodes CANSPSGQGYEQYF.

The J gene is TRBJ2-6, the V gene TRBV5-1; 7 nucleotides align to TRBD1. Germline V gene lookup returns CDR1 SGHRS and CDR2 YFSETQ. The CDR3 spans 16 residues. V lost 4 bases to trimming and J lost 4 bases; unmatched junction nucleotides: 8. The CDR3 DNA reads TGCGCCAGCAGCCTACTGACAGGGTTAGGGGCCAACGTCCTGACTTTC. Its translation is CASSLLTGLGANVLTF.

The rearrangement joins TRBV7-2 to TRBJ2-4; the match to TRBD2 covers 13 bases. CDR1 is SGHTA, CDR2 FQGNSA, per germline. Trimming removed 0 bases from V and 0 bases from J; junction bases left unmatched: 5. CDR3 size: 19 residues. The CDR3 reads CASSLARLAGGLAKNIQYF. The DNA of the CDR3 is TGTGCCAGCAGCTTAGCGCGACTAGCGGGAGGCCTAGCCAAAAACATTCAGTACTTC.

The rearrangement links TRBV9 to TRBJ2-3; 7 bases match TRBD2. This CDR3 comprises 15 residues. The germline V gene has CDR1 SGDLS and CDR2 YYNGEE. V lost 4 bases, J lost 1 base, and 6 bases stayed unmatched. The CDR3 loop reads CASSPSGTGTDTQYF. The CDR3 DNA is TGTGCCAGCAGCCCCAGCGGGACGGGCACAGATACGCAGTATTTT.

The CDR3 DNA reads TGTGCCAGCAGTTACTCGCAGGGGGCGATTTACGAGCAGTACTTC. As protein: CASSYSQGAIYEQYF. The chain joins TRBV6-5 to TRBJ2-7; 8 bases are shared with TRBD1. The CDR3 contains 15 residues. Germline CDR1 MNHEY, CDR2 SVGAGI. Trimming cost V 0 bases and J 4 bases; bases outside gene matches: 5.

The CDR3 DNA reads TGTGCCAGCAGCCAAACTAGCGGCCCCTACGAGCAGTACTTC. This gives the protein CASSQTSGPYEQYF. V usage is TRBV14 and J usage is TRBJ2-7; 8 positions match TRBD2. This CDR3 spans 14 amino acids. V was clipped by 2 bases and J by 2 bases; unmatched bases: 2. Germline V gene data show CDR1 as SGHDN and CDR2 as FVKESK.

V usage is TRBV20-1 and J usage is TRBJ1-1; D remains ambiguous. Trimming cost V 7 bases and J 1 base, with 7 bases left between them. The CDR3 totals 11 residues. CDR1 and CDR2 (germline): DFQATT, SNEGSKA (reference sequence). The CDR3 reads CSGARNTEAFF. CDR3 sequence (DNA): TGCAGTGGGGCACGGAACACTGAAGCTTTCTTT.